This record looks at one T cell receptor (beta chain) sequence and its context. What it recognizes is unknown. The sample belongs to a study of cytomegalovirus exposure and HLA in healthy donors. There are 16 residues in the CDR3. V gave up 5 bases and J gave up 11 bases; unmatched junction bases: 14. Germline loops: CDR1 SEHNR, CDR2 FQNEAQ (reference sequence). 60 Vbeta and 13 Jbeta primers were used in PCR. The table came from immunoSEQ multiplex PCR; TCRdb's copy has only in-frame clones and leaves some out. Seen here are roughly 160,000 clones, 70% to 80% observed once, and the top ten hold about 1.3%. Study-wide findings and caveats: Of the V segments, some could not be distinguished, including TRBV6-2 and TRBV6-3, and were excluded. Using the classifier, cytomegalovirus status was reportedly diagnosed with high specificity and sensitivity. When a later analysis compared HLA-associated TCR beta chains with equally common others, the HLA-associated chains turned out to be more clonally expanded and to have lower generation probabilities.

The sample taken for sequencing was PBMCs. The clonotype was recovered from a woman in her forties or fifties in good health and CMV-seronegative. The chain is built from TRBV7-9 and TRBJ1-6, with 8 bases lining up with TRBD1. The CDR3 reads CASSKDRVGGLAPLHF. CDR3 nucleotide sequence: TGTGCCAGCAGCAAGGACAGGGTGGGGGGGTTGGCACCCCTCCACTTT.